This is a list of T cell receptor beta chains from one sample in a study of T cell changes during pregnancy in multiple sclerosis. Repertoires were generated with immunoSEQ multiplex PCR, while TCRdb's copy carries only in-frame clones and drops some. This table holds roughly 90,000 clones, around 93% found once. The input for sequencing was peripheral blood, taken in the third trimester of pregnancy. These receptors all stem from a female donor with multiple sclerosis, enrolled in a pregnancy study. Both conserved end residues are part of each CDR3. A D gene is named only where the DNA matches it firmly. Clone size is shown for a subset of rows, as once, few, many or a class of expanded clone.

cdr3_aa	cdr3_nt	j_call	d_call	v_call	clone_size
CSVSVGADRSHEQYF	TGCAGCGTTTCGGTTGGGGCTGATCGGTCCCACGAGCAGTACTTC	TRBJ2-7	-	TRBV29-1	once
CASSLQRSTDTQYF	TGTGCCAGCAGCTTGCAGCGGAGCACAGATACGCAGTATTTT	TRBJ2-3	-	TRBV5-4	many
CASSLSPGAPFGNTIYF	TGTGCCAGCAGCTTGAGTCCGGGAGCCCCTTTTGGAAACACCATATATTTT	TRBJ1-3	-	TRBV5-6	-
CASSSRRTGTSRVYEQYF	TGTGCCAGCAGCTCCCGGCGTACCGGGACTTCACGCGTATACGAGCAGTACTTC	TRBJ2-7	-	TRBV11-3	-
CASSQDHSPHTDTQYF	TGCGCCAGCAGCCAAGATCACAGTCCCCACACAGATACGCAGTATTTT	TRBJ2-3	-	TRBV4-3	-
CASSVQGPYQPQHF	TGTGCCAGCAGTGTACAGGGGCCCTATCAGCCCCAGCATTTT	TRBJ1-5	TRBD1	TRBV27	-
CASIDRGVQETQYF	TGTGCCAGCATTGACAGGGGAGTTCAAGAGACCCAGTACTTC	TRBJ2-5	TRBD1	TRBV5-4	-
CASSQRLGANVLTF	TGTGCCAGCAGCCAGCGGCTTGGGGCCAACGTCCTGACTTTC	TRBJ2-6	-	TRBV2	-
CASSLTSGIYNEQFF	TGTGCCAGCAGCCTTACTAGCGGGATCTACAATGAGCAGTTCTTC	TRBJ2-1	TRBD2	TRBV5-6	-
CAWSGSGSGKAFF	TGTGCCTGGAGTGGGTCCGGGAGCGGGAAAGCTTTCTTT	TRBJ1-1	-	TRBV30	few
CASSAQRGTDTQYF	TGTGCCAGCAGCGCACAGAGAGGCACAGATACGCAGTATTTT	TRBJ2-3	-	TRBV4-2	-
CASSSAKMTSRHEQYF	TGTGCCAGCAGCTCGGCTAAAATGACTAGCAGGCACGAGCAGTACTTC	TRBJ2-7	TRBD2	TRBV7-9	-
CATSRSSRGLDQPQHF	TGTGCCACATCTCGGTCCTCCAGGGGGTTAGATCAGCCCCAGCATTTT	TRBJ1-5	TRBD1	TRBV6-6	-
CASSVAPRGDNEQFF	TGTGCCAGCAGCGTAGCCCCGCGGGGGGACAATGAGCAGTTCTTC	TRBJ2-1	TRBD2	TRBV9	once
CASIASGLFDNEQFF	TGTGCCAGCATTGCCAGCGGGCTTTTCGACAATGAGCAGTTCTTC	TRBJ2-1	-	TRBV27	-
CASSQTGGGYTEAFF	TGTGCCAGCAGCCAGACAGGGGGCGGCTACACTGAAGCTTTCTTT	TRBJ1-1	TRBD1	TRBV28	-
CASSTGLARETQYF	TGTGCCAGCAGTACGGGACTAGCCCGGGAGACCCAGTACTTC	TRBJ2-5	TRBD2	TRBV6-5	-
CASSESKAVDENTEAFF	TGCGCCAGCAGTGAGTCGAAGGCGGTTGATGAAAACACTGAAGCTTTCTTT	TRBJ1-1	-	TRBV10-2	-
CASSLVARERNEQYF	TGTGCCAGCAGCTTAGTAGCGCGGGAGCGGAACGAGCAGTACTTC	TRBJ2-7	TRBD2	TRBV7-2	-
CASSPQGPSMNTEAFF	TGTGCCAGCTCACCCCAGGGGCCCTCCATGAACACTGAAGCTTTCTTT	TRBJ1-1	-	TRBV18	-
CASSLEGDRGIGNEQFF	TGCGCCAGCAGCTTGGAAGGGGACAGGGGGATAGGGAATGAGCAGTTCTTC	TRBJ2-1	TRBD1	TRBV5-1	-
CASSEMASGTDTQYF	TGTGCCAGCAGTGAAATGGCTAGCGGCACAGATACGCAGTATTTT	TRBJ2-3	-	TRBV6-1	-
CASSLRLAQEQYF	TGTGCCAGCAGCTTGCGTCTAGCGCAAGAGCAGTACTTC	TRBJ2-7	-	TRBV5-6	-
CSVEGQGANTIYF	TGCAGCGTTGAAGGGCAGGGGGCGAACACCATATATTTT	TRBJ1-3	TRBD1	TRBV29-1	once
CATSSPSSGVTYEQYF	TGTGCCACCAGCAGTCCCAGTAGCGGAGTCACGTACGAGCAGTACTTC	TRBJ2-7	-	TRBV15	-
CASSQDSLAFYNEQFF	TGCGCCAGCAGCCAAGATTCACTAGCGTTCTACAATGAGCAGTTCTTC	TRBJ2-1	TRBD2	TRBV4-1	-
CASSSLSGQIYNEQFF	TGTGCCAGCAGTTCCTTATCGGGACAGATATACAATGAGCAGTTCTTC	TRBJ2-1	TRBD1	TRBV28	-
CASSYTGNGYTF	TGTGCCAGCAGTTACACGGGGAACGGCTACACCTTC	TRBJ1-2	-	TRBV6-5	-
CASSQTTSTDTQYF	TGCGCCAGCAGCCAGACAACTAGCACAGATACGCAGTATTTT	TRBJ2-3	-	TRBV5-1	-
CASSGTGGGQPQHF	TGTGCCAGCAGCGGTACAGGGGGCGGGCAGCCCCAGCATTTT	TRBJ1-5	TRBD1	TRBV6-5	-
CASSLDITTSSYEQYF	TGTGCCAGCAGCTTAGACATCACCACAAGCTCCTACGAGCAGTACTTC	TRBJ2-7	-	TRBV7-2	-
CASSLSAGDITNYGYTF	TGTGCCAGCAGCTTATCGGCAGGCGATATAACTAACTATGGCTACACCTTC	TRBJ1-2	-	TRBV7-2	once
CASSFQGASGNTIYF	TGTGCCAGCAGTTTCCAGGGGGCATCTGGAAACACCATATATTTT	TRBJ1-3	TRBD1	TRBV27	-
CASSQDSASVAPYNEQFF	TGCGCCAGCAGCCAAGATTCCGCTAGCGTAGCCCCCTACAATGAGCAGTTCTTC	TRBJ2-1	-	TRBV4-1	-
CASSLSPDRVRSYEQYF	TGTGCCAGCAGTTTATCCCCGGACAGGGTAAGGTCCTACGAGCAGTACTTC	TRBJ2-7	TRBD1	TRBV28	-
CASSPGSYEQYF	TGTGCCAGCAGTCCCGGGTCCTACGAGCAGTACTTC	TRBJ2-7	-	TRBV28	-
CASSLFWPSGANTGELFF	TGTGCCAGCAGTTTGTTCTGGCCTAGCGGCGCGAACACCGGGGAGCTGTTTTTT	TRBJ2-2	TRBD2	TRBV28	once